This section outlines one T cell receptor beta chain sequence together with its context. Per the study methods: For nucleated cells, counts were estimated from reference gene primer amplification. Only in-frame clones appear in the TCRdb table, and some are missing; sequencing was by immunoSEQ multiplex PCR. The DNA gave D and trimming, while V, J and clone size come from that table. Among under 200,000 clones listed, about four fifths were seen once. This record comes from a study of blood T cell repertoires in COVID-19. Across the whole study: The United States, Italy and Spain provided the acute and convalescent COVID-19 samples. Sources were T cells, B-cell-depleted T cells, or PBMCs; the material itself was cDNA or gDNA.

Germline V gives CDR1 MDHEN, CDR2 SYDVKM. CDR3 length: 15 residues. V lost 4 bases to trimming and J lost 10 bases; unmatched junction nucleotides: 14. The sample consisted of peripheral blood. The rearrangement uses TRBV28 and TRBJ2-5; the match to TRBD2 covers 8 bases. The receptor comes from a woman aged 80 or over with acute or convalescent COVID-19. CDR3 amino acids: CASSSPGGGESVQYF. CDR3 sequence (DNA): TGTGCCAGCAGTTCCCCGGGGGGGGGCGAATCAGTCCAGTACTTC.